These T cell receptor beta chains were read from a single sample in a study of blood T cell repertoires in COVID-19. Here immunoSEQ multiplex PCR was the method, and the copy in TCRdb shows in-frame clones only, minus some. This sample yields some 110,000 clones, of which 75% to 90% are seen a single time; 4% to 5.5% belongs to the top ten. The sample was peripheral blood. The receptors were sampled from a man aged 40-55 years with acute or convalescent COVID-19. The conserved cysteine and the conserved F or W are not part of the CDR3 here. The order of the fields is V gene, J gene, CDR3 protein.

>TRBV14|TRBJ1-6
ASSQDVPGLGFYNSPLH
>TRBV27|TRBJ2-3
ASSFGHSDTQY
>TRBV7-9|TRBJ2-1
ASSLGVAGLDEQF
>TRBV5-6|TRBJ1-3
ASSPRGRRGNTIY
>TRBV2|TRBJ1-6
ASGTADNSPLH
>TRBV6-2/TRBV6-3|TRBJ1-5
ASSHRRANQPQH
>TRBV6-9|TRBJ2-7
ASSYGLRATAYEQY
>TRBV30|TRBJ1-5
AWSVRPYSVAENQPQH
>TRBV6-1|TRBJ1-4
ASHPTGAANEKLF
>TRBV10-2|TRBJ1-1
ASMFGGGAGTEAF
>TRBV9|TRBJ2-5
ASSNYRERGQETQY
>TRBV5-3|TRBJ1-4
ASEGEVGKLF
>TRBV4-3|TRBJ2-2
ASSHGTGGRTGELF
>TRBV6-4|TRBJ2-1
ASSDDRISNEQF
>TRBV18|TRBJ1-3
ASSPPRVSGNTIY
>TRBV7-3|TRBJ2-2
ASSLGLAGAAGELF
>TRBV3-1/TRBV3-2|TRBJ1-2
ASSPTIQSGYT
>TRBV27|TRBJ2-3
ASTLVGSTDTQY
>TRBV7-6|TRBJ2-7
ASSLTGGEQY
>TRBV20-1|TRBJ2-5
SASPQSGRAAETQY
>TRBV5-1|TRBJ2-5
ASSPTGAQETQY
>TRBV2|TRBJ1-2
ASTTEGGAYGYT
>TRBV15|TRBJ2-7
ATSRDVGGRVEQY
>TRBV23-1|TRBJ2-2
ASSHPAPQSLAGGLWVSTGELF
>TRBV11-2|TRBJ1-2
ASSSTGHRYGYT
>TRBV5-1|TRBJ2-7
ASSSHYEQY
>TRBV6-2/TRBV6-3|TRBJ1-5
ASSYSGRGINQPQH